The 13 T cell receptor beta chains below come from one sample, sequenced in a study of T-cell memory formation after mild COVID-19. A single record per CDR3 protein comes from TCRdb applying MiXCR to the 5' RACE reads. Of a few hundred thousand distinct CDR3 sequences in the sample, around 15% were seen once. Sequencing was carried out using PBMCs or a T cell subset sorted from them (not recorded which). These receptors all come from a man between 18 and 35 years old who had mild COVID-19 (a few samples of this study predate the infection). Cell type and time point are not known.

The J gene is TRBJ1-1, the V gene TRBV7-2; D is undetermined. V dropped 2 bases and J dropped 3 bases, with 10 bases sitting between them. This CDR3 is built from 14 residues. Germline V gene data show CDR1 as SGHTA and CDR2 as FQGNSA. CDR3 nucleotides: TGTGCCAGCAGCTTATACCGGGAGGACACTGAAGCTTTCTTT. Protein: CASSLYREDTEAFF.

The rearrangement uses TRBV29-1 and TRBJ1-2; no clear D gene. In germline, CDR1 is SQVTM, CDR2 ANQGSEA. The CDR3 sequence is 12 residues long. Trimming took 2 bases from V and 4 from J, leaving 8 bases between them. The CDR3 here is CSVEQEVYGYTF. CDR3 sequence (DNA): TGCAGCGTTGAACAGGAGGTCTATGGCTACACCTTC.

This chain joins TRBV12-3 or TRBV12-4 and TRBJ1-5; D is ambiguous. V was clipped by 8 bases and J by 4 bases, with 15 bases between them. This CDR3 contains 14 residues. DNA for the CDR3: TGTGCCAGCGTGAGCGGGCTTCAGAATCAGCCCCAGCATTTT. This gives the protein CASVSGLQNQPQHF.

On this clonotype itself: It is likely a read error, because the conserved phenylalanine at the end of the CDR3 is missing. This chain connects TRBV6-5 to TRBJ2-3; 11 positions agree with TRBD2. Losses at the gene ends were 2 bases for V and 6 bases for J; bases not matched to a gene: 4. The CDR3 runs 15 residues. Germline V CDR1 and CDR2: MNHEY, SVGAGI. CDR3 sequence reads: CASSYVAGGHDTQYI. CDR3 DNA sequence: TGTGCCAGCAGTTACGTAGCGGGGGGGCACGATACGCAGTATATT.

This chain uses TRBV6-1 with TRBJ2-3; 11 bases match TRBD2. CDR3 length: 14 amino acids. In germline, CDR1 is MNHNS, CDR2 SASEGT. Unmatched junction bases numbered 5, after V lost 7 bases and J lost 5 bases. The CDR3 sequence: CASISGGAGDTQYF. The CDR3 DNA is TGTGCCAGCATTAGCGGGGGGGCAGGAGATACGCAGTATTTT.

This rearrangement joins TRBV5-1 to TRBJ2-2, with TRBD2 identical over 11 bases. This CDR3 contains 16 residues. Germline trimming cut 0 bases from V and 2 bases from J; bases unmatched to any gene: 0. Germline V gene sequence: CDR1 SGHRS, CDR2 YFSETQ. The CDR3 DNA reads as TGCGCCAGCAGCTTGGGACTAGCGGGAAACACCGGGGAGCTGTTTTTT. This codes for CASSLGLAGNTGELFF.

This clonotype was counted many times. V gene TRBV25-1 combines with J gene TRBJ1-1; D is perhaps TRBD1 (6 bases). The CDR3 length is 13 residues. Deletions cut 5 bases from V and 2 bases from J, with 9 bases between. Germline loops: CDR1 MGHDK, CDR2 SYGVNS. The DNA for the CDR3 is TGTGCCAGCAGTCGGGGGCTCAACACTGAAGCTTTCTTT. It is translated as CASSRGLNTEAFF. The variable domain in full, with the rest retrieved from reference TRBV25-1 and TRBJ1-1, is EADIYQTPRYLVIGTGKKITLECSQTMGHDKMYWYQQDPGMELHLIHYSYGVNSTEKGDLSSESTVSRIRTEHFPLTLESARPSHTSQYLCASSRGLNTEAFFGQGTRLTVV.

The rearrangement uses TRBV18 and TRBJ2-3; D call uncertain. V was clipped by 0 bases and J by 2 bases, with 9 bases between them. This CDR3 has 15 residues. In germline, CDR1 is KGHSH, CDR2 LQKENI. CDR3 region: CASSPPVVSTDTQYF. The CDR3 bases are TGTGCCAGCTCACCACCGGTCGTTTCCACAGATACGCAGTATTTT.

The CDR3 nucleotides are TGTGCCAGCAGTTTCAGGGAAACCATGAACACTGAAGCTTTCTTT. It codes for CASSFRETMNTEAFF. The chain is built from TRBV12-3 or TRBV12-4 and TRBJ1-1, with D perhaps TRBD1 (5 bases). This CDR3 contains 15 residues. The V gene lost 3 bases and the J gene lost 0 bases, with 11 bases spanning the gap.

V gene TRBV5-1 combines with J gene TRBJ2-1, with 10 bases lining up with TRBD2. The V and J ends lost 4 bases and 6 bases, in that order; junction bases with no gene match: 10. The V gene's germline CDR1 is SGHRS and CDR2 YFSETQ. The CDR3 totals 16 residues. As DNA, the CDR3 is TGCGCCAGCAGCCGCGGGTTAGCGGGGGGCCTCAATGAGCAGTTCTTC. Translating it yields CASSRGLAGGLNEQFF.

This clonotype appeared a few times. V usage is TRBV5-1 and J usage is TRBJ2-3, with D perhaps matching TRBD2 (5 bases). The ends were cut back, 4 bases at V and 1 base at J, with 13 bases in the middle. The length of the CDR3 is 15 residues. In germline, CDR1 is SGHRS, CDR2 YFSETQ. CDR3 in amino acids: CASSVGGVGTDTQYF. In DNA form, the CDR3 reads TGCGCCAGCAGCGTAGGAGGAGTGGGCACAGATACGCAGTATTTT.

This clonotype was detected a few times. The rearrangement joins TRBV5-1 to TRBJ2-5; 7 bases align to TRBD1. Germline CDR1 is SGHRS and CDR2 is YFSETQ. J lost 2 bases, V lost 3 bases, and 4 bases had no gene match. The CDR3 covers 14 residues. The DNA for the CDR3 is TGCGCCAGCAGCTCCGGGACAGTTCAAGAGACCCAGTACTTC. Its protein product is CASSSGTVQETQYF.

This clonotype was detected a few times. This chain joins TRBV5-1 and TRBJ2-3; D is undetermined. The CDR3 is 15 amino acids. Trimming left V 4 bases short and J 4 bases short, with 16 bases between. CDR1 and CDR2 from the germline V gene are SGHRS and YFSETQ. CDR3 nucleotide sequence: TGCGCCAGCAGCCCACCGGACCCCGGTCCAGATACGCAGTATTTT. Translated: CASSPPDPGPDTQYF.